The 15 T cell receptor beta chains below come from one sample, sequenced in a study of shared clonotypes between healthy human individuals. The assay was immunoSEQ multiplex PCR, and TCRdb's table has in-frame clones only and misses some. This table holds under 600,000 clones, roughly four fifths found once. Material: PBMCs. These receptors were obtained from a woman aged 40 to 50 in good health. Some clones in this sample may be carry-over from other donors' samples.

The chain is built from TRBV18 and TRBJ2-4, with 10 bases aligning to TRBD1. CDR1 is KGHSH, CDR2 LQKENI, per germline. The CDR3 runs to 14 residues. J was trimmed by 7 bases and V by 1 base; bases with no gene match: 1. The CDR3 protein is CASSPRGQGNIQYF. In nucleotides, the CDR3 is TGTGCCAGCTCACCACGGGGACAGGGGAACATTCAGTACTTC. Looking up the rest from reference TRBV18 and TRBJ2-4 gives the full variable domain: NAGVMQNPRHLVRRRGQEARLRCSPMKGHSHVYWYRQLPEEGLKFMVYLQKENIIDESGMPKERFSAEFPKEGPSILRIQQVVRGDSAAYFCASSPRGQGNIQYFGAGTRLSVL.

This rearrangement joins TRBV19 to TRBJ2-2; 11 bases are a match to TRBD2. Per the germline V gene, CDR1 is LNHDA and CDR2 is SQIVND (reference sequence). The CDR3 runs 15 residues. Trimming at V came to 6 bases and at J to 0 bases, leaving 0 bases not matched to a gene. CDR3 nucleotides: TGTGCCAGTAGGACTAGCGGGGCGAACACCGGGGAGCTGTTTTTT. This encodes CASRTSGANTGELFF.

A few counts support this clone. V gene TRBV11-1 combines with J gene TRBJ2-3; D possibly corresponds to TRBD1 (7 bases). The germline V gene encodes CDR1 SGHAT and CDR2 FQDESV (reference sequence). Trimming removed 4 bases at V and 0 bases at J, with 11 bases between. This CDR3 is 15 amino acids long. Here the CDR3 DNA reads TGTGCCAGCAGCTCGGCGGGACAGAGCACAGATACGCAGTATTTT. This encodes CASSSAGQSTDTQYF. Full variable domain (outside the CDR3, taken from reference TRBV11-1 and TRBJ2-3): EAEVAQSPRYKITEKSQAVAFWCDPISGHATLYWYRQILGQGPELLVQFQDESVVDDSQLPKDRFSAERLKGVDSTLKIQPAELGDSAMYLCASSSAGQSTDTQYFGPGTRLTVL.

This chain links TRBV18 with TRBJ2-1; D gene unclear. The CDR3 consists of 16 residues. Germline lookup yields CDR1 KGHSH and CDR2 LQKENI. Trimming stripped 3 bases from V and 3 bases from J, with 15 bases between. The CDR3 DNA reads as TGTGCCAGCTCACCTACAAATCGCGAGGACTACAATGAGCAGTTCTTC. Protein product: CASSPTNREDYNEQFF.

V usage is TRBV28 and J usage is TRBJ2-5; TRBD2 matches 8 bases. This CDR3 is built from 15 residues. Germline V gene sequence: CDR1 MDHEN, CDR2 SYDVKM. The V segment lost 6 bases and the J segment 5 bases; nucleotides outside the gene matches: 11. The CDR3: CASRPTTGGLETQYF. The CDR3, as DNA: TGTGCCAGCAGACCGACCACGGGAGGGTTGGAGACCCAGTACTTC.

This clone rates as medium-sized. V and J are TRBV5-3 and TRBJ1-5; D gene uncertain. TRBV5-3 is annotated as an ORF whose role is uncertain. Trimming cost V 0 bases and J 4 bases, with 5 bases left between them. This CDR3 contains 13 residues. The CDR3 loop reads CARSLAQNQPQHF. CDR3 nucleotides: TGTGCCAGAAGCTTGGCGCAAAATCAGCCCCAGCATTTT.

The J gene is TRBJ2-1, the V gene TRBV6-4; maybe TRBD2 (5 bases). The CDR3 extends over 13 amino acids. Germline V lookup: CDR1 MRHNA, CDR2 SNTAGT. Deletions cut 3 bases from V and 8 bases from J, with 11 bases between. CDR3 region: CASSESSWDEQFF. The CDR3 DNA sequence: TGTGCCAGCAGTGAGTCTAGCTGGGATGAGCAGTTCTTC.

This chain connects TRBV5-1 to TRBJ2-7; 8 positions match TRBD2. The CDR3 covers 14 residues. Per germline, CDR1 SGHRS and CDR2 YFSETQ. The junction had 6 bases not matched to a gene; V was cut back by 7 bases and J by 0 bases. The CDR3 region has the DNA TGCGCCAGCGGCCTAGCGGGTGACTCCTACGAGCAGTACTTC. This sequence encodes CASGLAGDSYEQYF.

In the case of this clone: The same CDR3 can be traced to other DNA sequences in this sample. The chain uses TRBV7-9 and TRBJ2-3, with D possibly being TRBD2 (5 bases). This CDR3 has 15 amino acids. The germline V gene has CDR1 SEHNR and CDR2 FQNEAQ (reference sequence). Trimming left V 5 bases short and J 3 bases short, with 15 bases between. CDR3 coding DNA: TGTGCCAGCAGCCGTGGGAGTCCGGGGACAGATACGCAGTATTTT. It specifies CASSRGSPGTDTQYF.

A few counts support this clone. Other DNA sequences of this sample code for an identical CDR3. V usage is TRBV2 and J usage is TRBJ2-1, with 8 bases lining up with TRBD2. The ends lost 3 bases at V and 3 bases at J; junction bases unmatched: 4. Germline V CDR1 and CDR2: SNHLY, FYNNEI. CDR3 size: 15 residues. CDR3: CASSEREVSYNEQFF. The CDR3 DNA sequence: TGTGCCAGCAGTGAGCGGGAGGTAAGCTACAATGAGCAGTTCTTC.

This chain connects TRBV5-1 to TRBJ1-1; 7 bases match TRBD1. Per the germline V gene, CDR1 is SGHRS and CDR2 is YFSETQ. This CDR3 has 15 amino acids. V was clipped by 5 bases and J by 0 bases; unmatched bases: 7. CDR3 sequence: CASRRPGGLNTEAFF. In DNA form, the CDR3 reads TGCGCCAGCAGACGACCAGGGGGACTGAACACTGAAGCTTTCTTT.

The chain recombines TRBV7-6 with TRBJ1-2; the match to TRBD1 covers 7 bases. V lost 5 bases and J lost 6; bases outside the gene matches: 6. The CDR3 loop spans 13 amino acids. Germline CDR1 reads SGHVS; CDR2 reads FNYEAQ. The CDR3 DNA is TGTGCCAGCAGCCGACAGGGAGGAAATGGCTACACCTTC. Protein: CASSRQGGNGYTF.

This clone was found once. The chain has TRBV19 and TRBJ1-4; a weak D match, TRBD1 (6 bases). CDR1 is LNHDA and CDR2 is SQIVND in the germline V gene (reference sequence). The V gene lost 4 bases and the J gene lost 8 bases, with 17 bases spanning the gap. The CDR3 sequence is 15 residues long. This chain's CDR3 is CASSKGQLRTEKLFF. Written as DNA, the CDR3 is TGTGCCAGTAGTAAAGGACAGTTAAGGACCGAAAAACTGTTTTTT.

With respect to this clone: This clone may be a read error of a much larger clone one base away. The V and J genes are TRBV2 and TRBJ1-4; no definite D call. Trimming removed 7 bases at V and 9 bases at J, with 18 bases between. The germline V gene encodes CDR1 SNHLY and CDR2 FYNNEI. CDR3 length: 14 residues. The CDR3 region has the DNA TGTGCCAGCAATTCCAGGAGGCTTGGCAAAAAACTGTTTTTT. Translation: CASNSRRLGKKLFF.

The genes are TRBV7-3 and TRBJ2-2; 7 bases align to TRBD1. Trimming cost V 5 bases and J 8 bases; bases outside gene matches: 5. Germline loops: CDR1 SGHTA, CDR2 FQGTGA. The CDR3 contains 13 residues. This CDR3 reads CASSIRQGGELFF. The CDR3 DNA follows: TGTGCCAGCAGCATCAGACAGGGAGGGGAGCTGTTTTTT.